This T cell receptor (beta chain) was identified in a study of blood T cells in healthy people across ages. This clonotype was counted a few times. A second PCR of 7 to 11 cycles used a sample-barcoded 5' primer and a J-beta primer mix. TCRdb independently ran MiXCR on the 5' RACE reads; one entry per CDR3 protein. This sample yields about 400,000 distinct CDR3 sequences, of which roughly half are seen a single time; 51% belongs to the top ten. Sample: blood. The sequence was obtained from a man in his 60s in good health.

Written as DNA, the CDR3 is TGTGCCAGCAGTGACGGAGGGACAGGGCGGGATGGCTACACCTTC. Amino acids: CASSDGGTGRDGYTF. The chain uses TRBV6-4 and TRBJ1-2; 9 bases line up with TRBD1. The CDR3 has 15 amino acids. Germline loops: CDR1 MRHNA, CDR2 SNTAGT. Trimming took 2 bases from V and 6 from J; bases not matched to a gene: 7.